The rows below give T cell receptor beta chains drawn from one sample of a study of CD8 T cells in ankylosing spondylitis. Each CDR3 protein is one row after TCRdb ran MiXCR on the 5' RACE reads. The sample lists 250,000 to 300,000 distinct CDR3 sequences; about 19% were seen once. The specimen was blood, either unsorted or a sorted T cell fraction (not recorded which). The receptors were gathered from a male donor with ankylosing spondylitis or in good health (not recorded which). The CDR3 runs from the conserved cysteine through the conserved F or W. Clone sizes are given selectively: once, few, many, or a class where the clone is expanded.

J: TRBJ1-2
size: many
V: TRBV20-1
CDR3: CSARAGANYGYTF

J: TRBJ1-1
size: many
V: TRBV5-1
CDR3: CASSPQGGDTEAFF

J: TRBJ2-6
size: .
V: TRBV5-6
CDR3: CASMLFITGAGANVLTF

J: TRBJ2-5
size: .
V: TRBV7-3
CDR3: CASSPLAGGGETQYF

J: TRBJ2-1
size: .
V: TRBV27
CDR3: CASSLVGGSQNYNEQFF

J: TRBJ2-3
size: few
V: TRBV12-3/TRBV12-4
CDR3: CASSDTGKVADTQYF

J: TRBJ2-3
size: .
V: TRBV18
CDR3: CASSPFTDTQYF

J: TRBJ2-5
size: few
V: TRBV3-1
CDR3: CASSPDVGGLQETQYF

J: TRBJ2-3
size: .
V: TRBV3-1
CDR3: CASSQLGQPTDTQYF

J: TRBJ1-1
size: .
V: TRBV6-5
CDR3: CASSYDGQGMAFF

J: TRBJ2-3
size: .
V: TRBV28
CDR3: CASRFWGTDTQYF

J: TRBJ2-5
size: .
V: TRBV29-1
CDR3: CSIRDYSQETQYF

J: TRBJ2-6
size: once
V: TRBV29-1
CDR3: CSVVGSSGANVLTF

J: TRBJ2-3
size: .
V: TRBV20-1
CDR3: CSASRTGGGLSTDTQYF

J: TRBJ1-3
size: few
V: TRBV27
CDR3: CASSLSGPGNTIYF

J: TRBJ2-2
size: many
V: TRBV20-1
CDR3: CSARERGQGNTGELFF

J: TRBJ2-1
size: few
V: TRBV5-1
CDR3: CASSSYPGTELYNEQFF

J: TRBJ1-5
size: few
V: TRBV6-1
CDR3: CASSERALTGLGQPQHF

J: TRBJ2-3
size: few
V: TRBV5-5
CDR3: CASSLGPTGRTDTQYF

J: TRBJ1-3
size: few
V: TRBV10-3
CDR3: CAISESKSRASGNTIYF

J: TRBJ1-5
size: .
V: TRBV7-8
CDR3: CASSLWTGGNQPQHF

J: TRBJ2-2
size: few
V: TRBV3-1
CDR3: CASSPGQGGELFF

J: TRBJ1-4
size: .
V: TRBV25-1
CDR3: CASSEYGGGREKLFF

J: TRBJ2-3
size: .
V: TRBV10-3
CDR3: CAIGAEVTDTQYF

J: TRBJ1-2
size: many
V: TRBV9
CDR3: CASSVGGTPSNYGYTF

J: TRBJ2-3
size: few
V: TRBV6-6
CDR3: CASRPGEGDTQYF

J: TRBJ1-4
size: .
V: TRBV11-2
CDR3: CASSATAGQGVEKLFF

J: TRBJ2-2
size: .
V: TRBV2
CDR3: CASNGFRRITGELFF

J: TRBJ1-5
size: many
V: TRBV12-3/TRBV12-4
CDR3: CASSLGVSNQPQHF

J: TRBJ2-3
size: few
V: TRBV7-6
CDR3: CASSLGGGLDTQYF

J: TRBJ2-4
size: many
V: TRBV15
CDR3: CATSRAGIIAKNIQYF

J: TRBJ1-3
size: .
V: TRBV4-2
CDR3: CASSQAAGGENTIYF

J: TRBJ2-2
size: .
V: TRBV5-1
CDR3: CASRPGTSANTGELFF

J: TRBJ2-3
size: few
V: TRBV20-1
CDR3: CSAREVSTDTQYF

J: TRBJ2-5
size: .
V: TRBV29-1
CDR3: CSAHIQETQYF

J: TRBJ2-1
size: once
V: TRBV14
CDR3: CASSQDVRRSSYNEQFF

J: TRBJ2-5
size: many
V: TRBV15
CDR3: CATSRTVGEETQYF

J: TRBJ1-2
size: .
V: TRBV27
CDR3: CASSIGQGNGYTF

J: TRBJ1-2
size: few
V: TRBV7-2
CDR3: CASSLAPGGGGYTF

J: TRBJ2-5
size: .
V: TRBV20-1
CDR3: CSARDLRGGQETQYF